This T cell receptor (beta chain) comes out of a study of OX40 agonist ivuxolimab in advanced cancers. General observations from the study: Expanded clones were, on average, more numerous among CD8+ T cells than CD4+.

Germline V gene sequence: CDR1 MNHNS, CDR2 SASEGT. Trimming took off 8 bases at V and 0 bases at J, with 8 bases between the two ends. The CDR3 length is 12 residues. About this clone: Its target is unknown.

A history of autoimmune disease or systemic immunosuppression excluded patients. Clones were sequenced by immunoSEQ multiplex PCR, and TCRdb holds only the in-frame ones, with some missing. Of 60,000 to 80,000 clones listed, 84% were seen once; the top ten hold roughly 1.6%. Here the sequenced sample was CD4+ or CD8+ T cells sorted from blood, taken in a trial of the OX40 agonist ivuxolimab. The TCR was taken from an adult with an advanced solid tumor such as melanoma, head and neck, liver or kidney cancer. The chain carries TRBV6-1 and TRBJ2-7; the D gene is possibly TRBD1 (6 bases). CDR3 sequence (DNA): TGTGCCAGCTGGGACATCTCCTACGAGCAGTACTTC. It is translated as CASWDISYEQYF.